The next 9 T cell receptor beta chains were all read from a single sample in a study of response to subunit inactivated influenza vaccine. TCRdb reprocessed the RT-PCR reads via MiXCR and lists one record per CDR3 protein. Of some 300,000 distinct CDR3 sequences listed, 20% to 25% were seen once; the top ten hold about 9.4%. The sequencing here drew on PBMCs from blood, taken less than 22 months after vaccination. The receptors were gathered from a man between 45 and 75 years old who received an inactivated influenza vaccine.

This chain links TRBV6-1 with TRBJ2-5; tentative D call: TRBD2 (6 bases). Germline assignment: CDR1 MNHNS and CDR2 SASEGT. This CDR3 has 13 amino acids. Trimming cost V 6 bases and J 7 bases, with 15 bases left between them. The CDR3 reads CASRDSGTGTQYF. DNA of the CDR3: TGTGCCAGCAGGGATAGCGGTACTGGGACCCAGTACTTC.

The V and J genes are TRBV3-1 and TRBJ2-1; TRBD2 matches at 8 bases. V trimming: 1 base; J trimming: 7 bases; junction bases outside the gene matches: 6. CDR3 size: 15 residues. The germline CDR1 and CDR2 sequences are LGHDT and YNNKEL (reference sequence). CDR3 in amino acids: CASSQGLSGANEQFF. CDR3 nucleotides: TGTGCCAGCAGCCAAGGTCTTAGCGGGGCGAATGAGCAGTTCTTC.

This clonotype was counted many times. This rearrangement joins TRBV12-3 or TRBV12-4 to TRBJ1-2, with D maybe TRBD1 (5 bases). V shed 5 bases and J shed 1 base, with 11 bases lying between them. This CDR3 region has 14 residues. CDR3 in DNA: TGTGCCAGCAGTACCAGGGATCTTAACTATGGCTACACCTTC. Translating it yields CASSTRDLNYGYTF.

Details on this clonotype: It is unclear where the CDR3 begins or ends on the DNA, so no DNA is shown, and the CDR3 is as TCRdb lists it. V gene TRBV12-3 or TRBV12-4 combines with J gene TRBJ2-2. Inclusive of both ends, the CDR3 amounts to 11 amino acids. Here the CDR3 reads CASRRAGELFF.

This clonotype was seen only a few times. This chain links TRBV12-3 or TRBV12-4 with TRBJ2-7; tentative D call: TRBD1 (5 bases). V lost 6 bases, J lost 2 bases, and 14 bases lay in between. The CDR3 runs to 14 residues. The CDR3 region is CASRQGHDTYEQYF. CDR3 sequence (DNA): TGTGCCAGCAGACAAGGACACGACACCTACGAGCAGTACTTC.

The rearrangement joins TRBV4-2 to TRBJ1-2; D not certain. CDR3 size: 16 residues. Trimming cost V 0 bases and J 4 bases, with 15 bases left between them. The germline V gene has CDR1 LGHNA and CDR2 YNFKEQ. CDR3 coding DNA: TGTGCCAGCAGCCAAGAGGGTCAGGCCGTAGTCTATGGCTACACCTTC. Translating gives CASSQEGQAVVYGYTF.

This sequence joins TRBV10-3 and TRBJ1-2; 7 bases are a match to TRBD1. Trimming cost V 0 bases and J 2 bases; bases outside gene matches: 3. The CDR3 totals 15 residues. Germline loops: CDR1 ENHRY, CDR2 SYGVKD. The CDR3 bases are TGTGCCATCAGTGAGTCAGCGACAGGGAACTATGGCTACACCTTC. It translates to CAISESATGNYGYTF.

The CDR3 DNA reads TGTGCCAGCAGCCAGTGGACAGCGGGAGGGCCGAAGCAGTTCTTC. Translating gives CASSQWTAGGPKQFF. The chain is built from TRBV4-2 and TRBJ2-1; 10 positions match TRBD2. The V segment lost 3 bases and the J segment 11 bases; nucleotides outside the gene matches: 10. This CDR3 is 15 amino acids long. CDR1 is LGHNA, CDR2 YNFKEQ, per germline.

The CDR3 DNA reads as TGTGCCAGCAGTTACAACCGCGACAGGGTATCCCAAAGCACAGATACGCAGTATTTT. Its protein product is CASSYNRDRVSQSTDTQYF. This chain joins TRBV6-2 or TRBV6-3 and TRBJ2-3; 7 bases are a match to TRBD1. V dropped 2 bases and J dropped 0; count of bases not matched to a gene: 14. Germline-derived CDR1 and CDR2 are MNHEY and SVGEGT. This CDR3 has 19 residues.